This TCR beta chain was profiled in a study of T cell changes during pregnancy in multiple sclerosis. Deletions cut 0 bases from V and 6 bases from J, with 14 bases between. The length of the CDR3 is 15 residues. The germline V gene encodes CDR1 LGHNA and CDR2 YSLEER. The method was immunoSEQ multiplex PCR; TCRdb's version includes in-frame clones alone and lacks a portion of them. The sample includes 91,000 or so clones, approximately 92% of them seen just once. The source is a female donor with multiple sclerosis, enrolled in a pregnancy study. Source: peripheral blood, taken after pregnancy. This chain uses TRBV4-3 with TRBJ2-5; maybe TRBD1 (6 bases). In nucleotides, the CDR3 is TGCGCCAGCAGCCAAGACTTGGGACAATCCAAGACCCAGTACTTC. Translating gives CASSQDLGQSKTQYF.